This T cell receptor beta chain appears in the sequencing data of a study of identical twins. TCRdb used MiXCR to reprocess the 5' RACE reads, holding one entry per CDR3 protein. The data contain roughly 1.6 million distinct CDR3 sequences, about 30% of them singletons. The CDR3 totals 13 residues. The V end was cut by 3 bases, the J end by 3 bases, with 8 bases between. Germline V gene lookup returns CDR1 DFQATT and CDR2 SNEGSKA (reference sequence). The V gene is TRBV20-1, the J gene TRBJ1-4, with D uncertain. Sequenced sample: cord blood. The TCR sequence derives from a newborn girl in good health. The CDR3, as DNA: TGCAGTGCTAGGTGGCGGCCTAATGAAAAACTGTTTTTT. Translated: CSARWRPNEKLFF.